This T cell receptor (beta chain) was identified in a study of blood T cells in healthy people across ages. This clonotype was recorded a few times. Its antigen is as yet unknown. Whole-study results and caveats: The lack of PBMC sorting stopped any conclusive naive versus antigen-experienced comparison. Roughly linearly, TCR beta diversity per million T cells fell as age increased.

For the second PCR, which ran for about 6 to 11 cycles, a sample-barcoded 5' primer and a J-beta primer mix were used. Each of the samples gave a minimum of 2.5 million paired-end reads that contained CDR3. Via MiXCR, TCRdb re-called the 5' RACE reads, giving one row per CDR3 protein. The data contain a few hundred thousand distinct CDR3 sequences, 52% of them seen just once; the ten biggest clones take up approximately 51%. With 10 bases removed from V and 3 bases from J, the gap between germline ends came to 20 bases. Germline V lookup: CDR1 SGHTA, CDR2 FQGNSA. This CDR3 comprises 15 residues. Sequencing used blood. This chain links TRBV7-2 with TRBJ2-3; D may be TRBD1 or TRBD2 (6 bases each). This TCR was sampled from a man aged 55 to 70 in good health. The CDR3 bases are TGTGCCAACTCGAGGGGGGACCCGGGGACAGATACGCAGTATTTT. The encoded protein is CANSRGDPGTDTQYF. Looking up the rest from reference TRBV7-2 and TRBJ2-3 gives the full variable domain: GAGVSQSPSNKVTEKGKDVELRCDPISGHTALYWYRQSLGQGLEFLIYFQGNSAPDKSGLPSDRFSAERTGGSVSTLTIQRTQQEDSAVYLCANSRGDPGTDTQYFGPGTRLTVL.